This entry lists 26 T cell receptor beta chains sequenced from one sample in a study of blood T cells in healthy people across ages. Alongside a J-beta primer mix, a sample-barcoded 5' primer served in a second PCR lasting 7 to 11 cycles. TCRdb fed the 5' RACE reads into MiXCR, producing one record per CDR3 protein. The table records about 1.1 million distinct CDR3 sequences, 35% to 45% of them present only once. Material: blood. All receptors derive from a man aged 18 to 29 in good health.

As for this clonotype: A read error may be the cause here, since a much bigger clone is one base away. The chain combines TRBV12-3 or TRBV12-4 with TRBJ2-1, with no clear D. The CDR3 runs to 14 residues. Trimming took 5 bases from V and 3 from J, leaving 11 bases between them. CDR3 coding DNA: TGTGCCAGCAGTGTCGGGCAGCGCTACAATGAGCAGTTCTTC. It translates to CASSVGQRYNEQFF.

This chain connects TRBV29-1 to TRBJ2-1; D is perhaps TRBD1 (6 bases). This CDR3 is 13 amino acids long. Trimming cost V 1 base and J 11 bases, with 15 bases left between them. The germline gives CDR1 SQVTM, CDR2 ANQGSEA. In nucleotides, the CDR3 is TGCAGCGTTGAAGGAGGGGGTAGGGGCAAGCAGTTCTTC. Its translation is CSVEGGGRGKQFF.

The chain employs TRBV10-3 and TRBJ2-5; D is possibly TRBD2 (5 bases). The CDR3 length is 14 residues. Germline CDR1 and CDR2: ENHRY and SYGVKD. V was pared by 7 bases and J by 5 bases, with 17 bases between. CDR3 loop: CAITDKLGSETQYF. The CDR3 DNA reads TGTGCCATCACCGATAAACTAGGGTCGGAGACCCAGTACTTC.

CDR3 nucleotide sequence: TGCAGCGTTGTATTTAGCGGGACCCATGGGAATGAGCAGTTCTTC. Amino acids: CSVVFSGTHGNEQFF. The chain carries TRBV29-1 and TRBJ2-1; 8 nucleotides match TRBD2. Germline assignment: CDR1 SQVTM and CDR2 ANQGSEA. With 4 bases clipped from V and 7 bases from J, the junction kept 12 bases outside the gene matches. The CDR3 length is 15 residues.

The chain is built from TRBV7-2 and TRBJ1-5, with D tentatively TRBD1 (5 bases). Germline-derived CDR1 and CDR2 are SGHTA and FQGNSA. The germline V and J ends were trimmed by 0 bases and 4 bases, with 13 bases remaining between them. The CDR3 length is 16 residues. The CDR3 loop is CASSLAGGNGNQPQHF. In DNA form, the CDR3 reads TGTGCCAGCAGCTTAGCGGGGGGTAATGGGAATCAGCCCCAGCATTTT.

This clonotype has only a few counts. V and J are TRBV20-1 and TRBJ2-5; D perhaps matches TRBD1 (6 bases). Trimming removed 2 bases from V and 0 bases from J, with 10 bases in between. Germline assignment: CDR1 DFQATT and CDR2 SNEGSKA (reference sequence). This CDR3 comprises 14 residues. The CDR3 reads CSARRQANQETQYF. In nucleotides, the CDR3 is TGCAGTGCTAGAAGACAGGCCAACCAAGAGACCCAGTACTTC.

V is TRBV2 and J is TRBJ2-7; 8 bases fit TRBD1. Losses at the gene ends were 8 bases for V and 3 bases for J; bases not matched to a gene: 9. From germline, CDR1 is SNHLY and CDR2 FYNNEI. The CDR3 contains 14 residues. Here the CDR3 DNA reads TGTGCCAGCTCTGTGGACAGGGTTTACTACGAGCAGTACTTC. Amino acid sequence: CASSVDRVYYEQYF.

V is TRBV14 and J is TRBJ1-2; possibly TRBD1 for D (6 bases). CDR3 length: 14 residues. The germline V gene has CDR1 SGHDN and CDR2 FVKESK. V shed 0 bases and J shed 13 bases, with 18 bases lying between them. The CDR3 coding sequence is TGTGCCAGCAGCCAAGATAGAGTCGGGGGCGCCCCCACCTTC. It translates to CASSQDRVGGAPTF.

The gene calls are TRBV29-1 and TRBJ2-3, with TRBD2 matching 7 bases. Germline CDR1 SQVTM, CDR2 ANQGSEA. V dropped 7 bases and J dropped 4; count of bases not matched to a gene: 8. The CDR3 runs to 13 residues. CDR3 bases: TGCAGCGCAGGACTAGTCCGATCAGATACGCAGTATTTT. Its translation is CSAGLVRSDTQYF.

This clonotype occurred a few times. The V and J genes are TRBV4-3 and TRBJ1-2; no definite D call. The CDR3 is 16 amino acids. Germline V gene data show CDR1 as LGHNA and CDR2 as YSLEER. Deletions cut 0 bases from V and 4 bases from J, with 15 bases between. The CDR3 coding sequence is TGCGCCAGCAGCCAAGACGGGTTTGCTCTAGGCTATGGCTACACCTTC. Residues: CASSQDGFALGYGYTF.

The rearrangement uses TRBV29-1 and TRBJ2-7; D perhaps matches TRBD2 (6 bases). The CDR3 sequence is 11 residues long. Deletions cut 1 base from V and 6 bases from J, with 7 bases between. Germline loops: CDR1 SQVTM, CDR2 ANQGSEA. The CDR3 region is CSVEAGVEQYF. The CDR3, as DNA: TGCAGCGTTGAAGCGGGGGTCGAGCAGTACTTC.

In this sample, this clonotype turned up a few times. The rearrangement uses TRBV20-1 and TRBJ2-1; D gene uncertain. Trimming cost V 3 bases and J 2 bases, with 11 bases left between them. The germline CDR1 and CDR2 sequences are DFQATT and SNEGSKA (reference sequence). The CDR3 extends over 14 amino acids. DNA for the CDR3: TGCAGTGCTAGTCTAGGGTTCACCTACAATGAGCAGTTCTTC. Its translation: CSASLGFTYNEQFF.

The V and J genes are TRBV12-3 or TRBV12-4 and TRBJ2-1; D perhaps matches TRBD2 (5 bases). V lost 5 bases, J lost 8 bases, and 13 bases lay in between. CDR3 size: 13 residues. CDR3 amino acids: CASSGGLGDEQFF. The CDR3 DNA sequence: TGTGCCAGCAGTGGCGGACTTGGCGATGAGCAGTTCTTC.

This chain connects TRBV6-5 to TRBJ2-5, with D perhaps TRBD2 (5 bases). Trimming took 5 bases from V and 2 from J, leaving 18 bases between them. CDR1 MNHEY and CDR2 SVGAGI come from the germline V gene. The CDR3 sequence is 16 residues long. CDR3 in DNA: TGTGCCAGCAGTCTATCAACTAGAGCTCGTCAAGAGACCCAGTACTTC. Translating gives CASSLSTRARQETQYF.

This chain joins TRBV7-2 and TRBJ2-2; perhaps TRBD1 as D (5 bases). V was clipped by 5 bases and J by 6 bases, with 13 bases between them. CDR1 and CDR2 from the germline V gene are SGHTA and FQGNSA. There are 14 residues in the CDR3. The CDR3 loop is CASSPQGFSGELFF. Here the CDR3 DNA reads TGTGCCAGCAGCCCGCAGGGATTCTCCGGGGAGCTGTTTTTT.

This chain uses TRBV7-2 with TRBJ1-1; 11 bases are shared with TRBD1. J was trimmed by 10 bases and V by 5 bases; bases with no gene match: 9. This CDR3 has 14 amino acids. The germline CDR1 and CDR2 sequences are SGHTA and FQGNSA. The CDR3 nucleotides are TGTGCCAGCAGCCCAAAAGGACAGGGGGCGCGAGCTTTCTTT. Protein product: CASSPKGQGARAFF. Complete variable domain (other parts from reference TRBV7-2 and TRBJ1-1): GAGVSQSPSNKVTEKGKDVELRCDPISGHTALYWYRQSLGQGLEFLIYFQGNSAPDKSGLPSDRFSAERTGGSVSTLTIQRTQQEDSAVYLCASSPKGQGARAFFGQGTRLTVV.

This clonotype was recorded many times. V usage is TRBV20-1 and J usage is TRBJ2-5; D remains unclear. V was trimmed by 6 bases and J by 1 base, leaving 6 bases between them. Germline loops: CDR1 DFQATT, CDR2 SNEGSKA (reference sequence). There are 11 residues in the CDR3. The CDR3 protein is CSAGSQETQYF. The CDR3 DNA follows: TGCAGTGCGGGATCCCAAGAGACCCAGTACTTC.

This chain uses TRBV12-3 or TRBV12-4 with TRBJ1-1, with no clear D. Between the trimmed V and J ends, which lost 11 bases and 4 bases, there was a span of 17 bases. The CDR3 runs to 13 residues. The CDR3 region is CAGHLGGITEAFF. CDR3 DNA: TGTGCCGGCCACCTGGGAGGGATCACTGAAGCTTTCTTT.

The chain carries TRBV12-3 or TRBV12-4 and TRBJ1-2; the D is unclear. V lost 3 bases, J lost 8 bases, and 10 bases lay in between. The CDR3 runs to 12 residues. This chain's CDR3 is CASSFPQEGYTF. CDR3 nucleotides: TGTGCCAGCAGTTTTCCCCAAGAAGGCTACACCTTC.

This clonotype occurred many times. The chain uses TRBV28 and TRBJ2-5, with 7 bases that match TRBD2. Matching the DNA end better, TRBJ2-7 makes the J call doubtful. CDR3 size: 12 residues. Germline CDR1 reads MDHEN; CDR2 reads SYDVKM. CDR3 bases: TGTGCCTCAGGAAGGGAGGGTCTCGAGCAGTACTTC. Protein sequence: CASGREGLEQYF.

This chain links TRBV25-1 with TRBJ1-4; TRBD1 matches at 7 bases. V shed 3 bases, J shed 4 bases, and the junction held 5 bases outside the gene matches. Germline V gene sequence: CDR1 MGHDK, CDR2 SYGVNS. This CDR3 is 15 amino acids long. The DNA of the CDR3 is TGTGCCAGCAGTGACGGGACAGCTCTTAATGAAAAACTGTTTTTT. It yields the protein CASSDGTALNEKLFF.

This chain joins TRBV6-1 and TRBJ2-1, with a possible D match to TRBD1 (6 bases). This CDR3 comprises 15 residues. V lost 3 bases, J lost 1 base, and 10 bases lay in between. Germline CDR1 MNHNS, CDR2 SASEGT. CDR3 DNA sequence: TGTGCCAGCAGTGATACAACAGGGTCCTACAATGAGCAGTTCTTC. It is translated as CASSDTTGSYNEQFF.

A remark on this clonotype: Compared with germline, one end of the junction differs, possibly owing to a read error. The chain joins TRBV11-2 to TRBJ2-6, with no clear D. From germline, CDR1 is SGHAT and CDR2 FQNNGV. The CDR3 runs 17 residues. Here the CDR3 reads CTSSLVRANSGANVLTF. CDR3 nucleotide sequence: TGTACCAGCAGCTTAGTCCGGGCGAACTCTGGGGCCAACGTCCTGACTTTC.

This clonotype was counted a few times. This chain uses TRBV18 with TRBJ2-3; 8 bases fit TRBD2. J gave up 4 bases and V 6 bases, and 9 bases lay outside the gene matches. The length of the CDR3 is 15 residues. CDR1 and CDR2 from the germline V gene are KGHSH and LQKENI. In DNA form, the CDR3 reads TGTGCCAGCTCGCTCATGCGGGGGGAAGCAGATACGCAGTATTTT. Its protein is CASSLMRGEADTQYF.

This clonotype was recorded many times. This CDR3 is CSAPSAGDYGYTF. DNA of the CDR3: TGCAGTGCGCCGAGCGCGGGGGATTATGGCTACACCTTC. The chain carries TRBV20-1 and TRBJ1-2; D might be TRBD1 (5 bases). V gave up 6 bases and J gave up 5 bases, with 16 bases separating them. CDR3 length: 13 amino acids. Germline CDR1 and CDR2: DFQATT and SNEGSKA (reference sequence).

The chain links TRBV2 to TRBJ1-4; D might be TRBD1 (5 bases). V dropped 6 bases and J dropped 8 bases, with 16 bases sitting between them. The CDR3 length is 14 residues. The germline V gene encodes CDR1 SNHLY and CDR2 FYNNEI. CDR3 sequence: CASRAGTPKEKLFF. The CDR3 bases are TGTGCCAGCAGAGCCGGGACCCCGAAAGAAAAACTGTTTTTT.